Listed below are T cell receptor beta chains from one sample, sequenced in a study of T cell responses to AZD1222 COVID-19 vaccine. Clones were sequenced by immunoSEQ multiplex PCR, and TCRdb holds only the in-frame ones, with some missing. This table has about 120,000 clones, about 88% appearing once. The source was peripheral blood, collected on day 0 of AZD1222 vaccination. These TCRs come from an adult in good health. CDR3s include the opening cysteine and the closing phenylalanine or tryptophan. The D gene is left open where the match is weak. The size entry is marked missing in some rows and otherwise reads once, few, many or a size class.

d_gene,j_gene,abundance,v_gene,CDR3nt,CDR3aa
TRBD1,TRBJ1-5,.,TRBV6-1,TGTGCCAGCAGTGAAGGACAGGGTCCTCAGCCCCAGCATTTT,CASSEGQGPQPQHF
TRBD1,TRBJ1-4,.,TRBV28,TGTGCCAGCAGTTTATCGACAGGGAGTGAAAAACTGTTTTTT,CASSLSTGSEKLFF
TRBD2,TRBJ2-1,.,TRBV12-3/TRBV12-4,TGTGCCAGCAGTTTGGGGGGGGTCAGGGAGCAGTTCTTC,CASSLGGVREQFF
.,TRBJ1-2,.,TRBV29-1,TGCAGCGTTGAAGCCAGTCCATATGGCTACACCTTC,CSVEASPYGYTF
.,TRBJ1-3,once,TRBV6-5,TGTGCCAGCAGTTTTAGTCCGGGAACGGGAAACACCATATATTTT,CASSFSPGTGNTIYF
.,TRBJ2-3,.,TRBV27,TGTGCCAGCAGTCTACAAACTCACACAGATACGCAGTATTTT,CASSLQTHTDTQYF
.,TRBJ2-3,.,TRBV9,TGTGCCAGCAGCGTTGGACTTCACACAGATACGCAGTATTTT,CASSVGLHTDTQYF
TRBD1,TRBJ1-5,.,TRBV9,TGTGCCAGCAGCACCGGGACAGGTCAGCCCCAGCATTTT,CASSTGTGQPQHF
TRBD1,TRBJ2-7,.,TRBV7-2,TGTGCCAGCAGCCCGCGGACAGGGCACTACGAGCAGTACTTC,CASSPRTGHYEQYF
.,TRBJ2-2,.,TRBV29-1,TGCAGCGTTGGTTCCGGGGCGGGCACCGGGGAGCTGTTTTTT,CSVGSGAGTGELFF